Sequencing of this T cell receptor beta chain was carried out in a study of CD8 T cells in Susac syndrome. Germline V CDR1 and CDR2: DFQATT, SNEGSKA (reference sequence). Trimming took 6 bases from V and 0 from J, leaving 15 bases between them. The CDR3 spans 15 residues. Random hexamers served to reverse transcribe roughly 0.45 to 1 ug RNA. From the immunoSEQ multiplex PCR reads, TCRdb called clonotypes with MiXCR, one entry per CDR3 protein. The sample contains 160,000 or so distinct CDR3 sequences, 95% to 96% of which appear only once. The clonotype was recovered from a human donor with multiple sclerosis. The chain carries TRBV20-1 and TRBJ2-1; weak D call: TRBD1 (6 bases). Sequencing was carried out using CD8+ T cells from PBMCs. The CDR3 region is CSAGDTGSSYNEQFF. CDR3 DNA sequence: TGCAGTGCGGGAGATACAGGGAGCTCCTACAATGAGCAGTTCTTC.